This T cell receptor (beta chain) was captured by sequencing in a study of T cells in localized non-small cell lung cancer. Profiled with immunoSEQ multiplex PCR; TCRdb holds only in-frame clones, not every one. The sample includes tens of thousands of clones, around nine tenths of them seen just once. Study-level findings and limits: In adjacent lung, a median approximately 60 of the top 100 tumor clones were found. Prolonged overall survival went with higher T cell density in the blood. Among the tissues sampled, uninvolved adjacent lung had the highest T cell clonality, above tumor. Heterogeneity within the tumor remains possible, as just one region underwent sequencing.

To note about this clone: Its target is not known.

The CDR3 spans 15 residues. Germline V gives CDR1 SGHNT, CDR2 YENEEA. Trimming took off 4 bases at V and 2 bases at J, with 15 bases between the two ends. This material consisted of peripheral blood, taken before any cancer treatment. This sequence was found in an older male donor with stage I lung adenocarcinoma. This sequence joins TRBV11-3 and TRBJ2-7; a weak D match, TRBD1 (7 bases). The CDR3 region is CASSSGVGTAYEQYF. CDR3 in DNA: TGTGCCAGCAGCTCGGGGGTGGGGACAGCCTACGAGCAGTACTTC.